This TCR beta chain was profiled in a study of cytomegalovirus exposure and HLA in healthy donors. Study conclusions and caveats: Later on, an analysis showed TCR association rates differing by HLA locus, with DRB1 the most and HLA-C the fewest. Earlier analysis found most TCR beta V segments productive about 87% or about 30% of the time.

Comment on this clone: Its antigen remains unidentified.

The PCR ran on 60 Vbeta and 13 Jbeta primers. Clones were read by immunoSEQ multiplex PCR, and TCRdb kept only the in-frame ones, dropping some. Among about 100,000 clones, less than 85% were seen once, and the ten largest hold roughly 15%. Germline loops: CDR1 SQVTM, CDR2 ANQGSEA. CDR3 length: 15 amino acids. V is TRBV29-1 and J is TRBJ2-5, with D maybe TRBD2 (5 bases). The DNA end favors TRBJ2-7, so the J call may be wrong. The sequence was obtained from a middle-aged woman in good health and CMV-seropositive. Sequenced input: PBMCs. For the CDR3, the DNA is TGCAGCGTCGCCTTCTTGGACCTCGGGCGGGACGAGCAGTACTTC. Its translation is CSVAFLDLGRDEQYF.